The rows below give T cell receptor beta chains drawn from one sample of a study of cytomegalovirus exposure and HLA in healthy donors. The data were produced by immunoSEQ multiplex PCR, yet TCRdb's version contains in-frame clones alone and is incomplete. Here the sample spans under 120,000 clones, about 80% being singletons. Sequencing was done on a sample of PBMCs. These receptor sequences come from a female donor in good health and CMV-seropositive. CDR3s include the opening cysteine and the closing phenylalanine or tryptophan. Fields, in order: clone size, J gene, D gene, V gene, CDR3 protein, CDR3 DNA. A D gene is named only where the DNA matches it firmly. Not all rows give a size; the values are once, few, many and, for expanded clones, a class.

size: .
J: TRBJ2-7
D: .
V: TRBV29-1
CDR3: CSRPGSFYEQYF
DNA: TGCAGCAGACCAGGGTCCTTCTACGAGCAGTACTTC

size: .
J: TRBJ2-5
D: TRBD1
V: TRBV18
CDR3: CASSLDRGGETQYF
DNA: TGTGCCAGCTCACTGGACAGGGGAGGGGAGACCCAGTACTTC

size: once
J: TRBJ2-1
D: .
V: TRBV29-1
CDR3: CSVREARGRMYNEQFF
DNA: TGCAGCGTACGGGAGGCCAGGGGGCGAATGTACAATGAGCAGTTCTTC

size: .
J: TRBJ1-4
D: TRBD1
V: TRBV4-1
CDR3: CASSQIGTGSEKLFF
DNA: TGCGCCAGCAGCCAAATCGGGACAGGGAGTGAAAAACTGTTTTTT

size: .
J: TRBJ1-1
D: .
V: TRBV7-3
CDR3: CASSLRPQGNTEAFF
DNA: TGTGCCAGCAGTCTCCGTCCGCAGGGGAACACTGAAGCTTTCTTT

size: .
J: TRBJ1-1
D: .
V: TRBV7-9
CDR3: CASSLSLGSEAFF
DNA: TGTGCCAGCAGCTTAAGCCTCGGGTCTGAAGCTTTCTTT

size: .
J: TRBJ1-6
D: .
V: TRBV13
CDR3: CASQWQDNSPLHF
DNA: TGTGCCAGCCAATGGCAGGATAATTCACCCCTCCACTTT

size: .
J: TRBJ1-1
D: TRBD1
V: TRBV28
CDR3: CASSSTGGKAFF
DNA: TGTGCCAGCAGCTCTACAGGGGGCAAAGCTTTCTTT

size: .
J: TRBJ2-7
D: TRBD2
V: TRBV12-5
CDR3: CASAPSRLATEQYF
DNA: TGTGCTAGTGCCCCAAGTAGACTAGCGACCGAGCAGTACTTC

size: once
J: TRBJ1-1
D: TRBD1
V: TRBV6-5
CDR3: CASSYWTGGLNTEAFF
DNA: TGTGCCAGCAGTTATTGGACAGGGGGCCTGAACACTGAAGCTTTCTTT

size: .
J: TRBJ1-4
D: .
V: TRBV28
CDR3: CASSTLGGLQEKLFF
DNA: TGTGCCAGCAGTACTCTTGGGGGACTGCAGGAAAAACTGTTTTTT

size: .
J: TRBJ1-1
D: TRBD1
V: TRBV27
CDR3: CASSLRQGTATEAFF
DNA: TGTGCCAGCAGTCTTAGACAGGGTACGGCTACTGAAGCTTTCTTT

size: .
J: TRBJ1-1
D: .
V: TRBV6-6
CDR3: CASSFPGNGPSALAFF
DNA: TGTGCCAGCAGTTTTCCAGGGAACGGCCCCTCGGCACTCGCTTTCTTT

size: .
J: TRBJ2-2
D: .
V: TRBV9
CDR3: CASSVLADYTGELFF
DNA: TGTGCCAGCAGCGTTCTGGCGGATTACACCGGGGAGCTGTTTTTT

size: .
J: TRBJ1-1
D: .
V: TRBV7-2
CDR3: CASSLGEGGAPNTEAFF
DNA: TGTGCCAGCAGCTTAGGTGAGGGAGGGGCCCCGAACACTGAAGCTTTCTTT

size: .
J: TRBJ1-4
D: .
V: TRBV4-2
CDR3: CASSQDPGGGEKLFF
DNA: TGTGCCAGCAGCCAAGATCCCGGGGGGGGAGAAAAACTGTTTTTT